The 27 T cell receptor beta chains in this list originate from one sample, sequenced in a study of shared clonotypes between healthy human individuals. Only in-frame clones appear in the TCRdb table, and some are missing; sequencing was by immunoSEQ multiplex PCR. The sample has roughly 2.5 million clones, roughly nine tenths seen once; the top ten hold around 0.14%. Sequenced input: naive CD4+ T cells sorted from blood. Subset reported: CD45RA+ positively selected. Receptor source: a young man in good health.

A single count supports this clone. The chain uses TRBV7-8 and TRBJ2-2; 9 nucleotides align to TRBD1. The germline V gene encodes CDR1 SGHVS and CDR2 FQNEAQ. Losses at the gene ends were 1 base for V and 6 bases for J; bases not matched to a gene: 6. The CDR3 runs to 16 residues. DNA of the CDR3: TGTGCCAGCAGCTTAGTCGGGACAGGGTCCTCCGGGGAGCTGTTTTTT. It codes for CASSLVGTGSSGELFF. Variable domain in full (rest from reference TRBV7-8 and TRBJ2-2): GAGVSQSPRYKVAKRGQDVALRCDPISGHVSLFWYQQALGQGPEFLTYFQNEAQLDKSGLPSDRFFAERPEGSVSTLKIQRTQQEDSAVYLCASSLVGTGSSGELFFGEGSRLTVL.

The rearrangement uses TRBV18 and TRBJ1-2; 12 positions agree with TRBD1. After removal of 3 bases from V and 6 bases from J, the junction contained 5 bases not matched to a gene. This CDR3 region has 15 residues. Germline CDR1 KGHSH, CDR2 LQKENI. Here the CDR3 reads CASSPRGQGAHGYTF. CDR3 bases: TGTGCCAGCTCACCTAGGGGACAGGGGGCGCATGGCTACACCTTC.

This clone occurred once. This CDR3 is also generated by other DNA sequences in the sample. The chain employs TRBV7-9 and TRBJ2-7, with TRBD2 matching 12 bases. CDR1 and CDR2 (germline): SEHNR, FQNEAQ (reference sequence). CDR3 length: 14 residues. J was trimmed by 3 bases and V by 6 bases; bases with no gene match: 3. The chain's CDR3 is CASSPTSGGYEQYF. CDR3 DNA: TGTGCCAGCAGTCCGACTAGCGGGGGCTACGAGCAGTACTTC.

This chain links TRBV5-6 with TRBJ2-7; 9 nucleotides align to TRBD1. The trim removed 4 bases at V and 4 bases at J, leaving 15 bases unmatched. The CDR3 spans 17 residues. CDR1 and CDR2 from the germline V gene are SGHDT and YYEEEE. Written as DNA, the CDR3 is TGTGCCAGCAGCCTGAATAGGGGGACAGGGTTTCATTACGAGCAGTACTTC. It translates to CASSLNRGTGFHYEQYF. The full variable domain, with the rest looked up from reference TRBV5-6 and TRBJ2-7, is DAGVTQSPTHLIKTRGQQVTLRCSPKSGHDTVSWYQQALGQGPQFIFQYYEEEERQRGNFPDRFSGHQFPNYSSELNVNALLLGDSALYLCASSLNRGTGFHYEQYFGPGTRLTVT.

The chain employs TRBV27 and TRBJ2-7; perhaps D is TRBD1 or TRBD2 (5 bases each). This CDR3 has 14 amino acids. The V gene lost 6 bases and the J gene lost 3 bases, with 15 bases spanning the gap. Germline V CDR1 and CDR2: MNHEY, SMNVEV (reference sequence). The CDR3 region has the DNA TGTGCCAGCAGCTTCCGGGGCAGCTACTACGAGCAGTACTTC. Its protein product is CASSFRGSYYEQYF.

This clone was seen a single time. V is TRBV6-1 and J is TRBJ2-7; the D gene is possibly TRBD1 (6 bases). This CDR3 region has 14 residues. The germline CDR1 and CDR2 sequences are MNHNS and SASEGT. The V end was cut by 2 bases, the J end by 4 bases, with 12 bases between. The CDR3, as DNA: TGTGCCAGCAGTGAAATCGGACAGATTTACGAGCAGTACTTC. The encoded protein is CASSEIGQIYEQYF.

The gene calls are TRBV4-3 and TRBJ2-2; D might be TRBD2 (6 bases). This CDR3 region has 17 residues. CDR1 and CDR2 from the germline V gene are LGHNA and YSLEER. The V end was cut by 0 bases, the J end by 4 bases, with 15 bases between. The CDR3 here is CASSQDTAGFGTGELFF. CDR3 sequence (DNA): TGCGCCAGCAGCCAAGATACCGCGGGGTTCGGCACCGGGGAGCTGTTTTTT.

The V and J genes are TRBV29-1 and TRBJ2-5, with TRBD1 matching 7 bases. V shed 2 bases, J shed 5 bases, and the junction held 2 bases outside the gene matches. CDR3 length: 12 amino acids. Looked up from germline, CDR1 is SQVTM and CDR2 is ANQGSEA. CDR3 residues: CSVERGLETQYF. DNA for the CDR3: TGCAGCGTTGAAAGGGGGCTGGAGACCCAGTACTTC.

V and J are TRBV7-6 and TRBJ1-1; D is ambiguous. The CDR3 loop spans 17 amino acids. CDR1 SGHVS and CDR2 FNYEAQ come from the germline V gene. Trimming took off 4 bases at V and 0 bases at J, with 18 bases between the two ends. The CDR3 loop reads CASSSSAVLGLNTEAFF. CDR3 coding DNA: TGTGCCAGCAGCTCGAGTGCGGTTTTGGGCTTGAACACTGAAGCTTTCTTT.

This chain joins TRBV10-1 and TRBJ2-7; D remains unclear. The CDR3 is made up of 12 amino acids. Per the germline V gene, CDR1 is WNHNN and CDR2 is SYGVQD (reference sequence). Trimming stripped 2 bases from V and 2 bases from J, with 4 bases between. The CDR3 reads CASSEITYEQYF. CDR3 nucleotides: TGCGCCAGCAGTGAGATAACCTACGAGCAGTACTTC.

The chain has TRBV6-1 and TRBJ1-3; D is perhaps TRBD1 (6 bases). Germline V gene lookup returns CDR1 MNHNS and CDR2 SASEGT. This CDR3 spans 17 amino acids. Trimming took off 2 bases at V and 2 bases at J, with 16 bases between the two ends. The CDR3 spells CASSESLGRGAGNTIYF. The CDR3 bases are TGTGCCAGCAGTGAAAGTTTGGGCAGGGGCGCTGGAAACACCATATATTTT.

V gene TRBV7-8 combines with J gene TRBJ2-7; 14 bases agree with TRBD2. Germline CDR1 is SGHVS and CDR2 is FQNEAQ. The V and J ends lost 4 bases and 4 bases, in that order; junction bases with no gene match: 9. CDR3 length: 17 amino acids. CDR3 DNA sequence: TGTGCCAGCAGCTCCGGCGGGACTAGCGGGGGCGGGTACGAGCAGTACTTC. Its protein is CASSSGGTSGGGYEQYF.

In the case of this clone: At the DNA level, this CDR3 is encoded by other sequences in the same sample as well. The chain combines TRBV7-9 with TRBJ1-6; D is ambiguous. CDR1 and CDR2 from the germline V gene are SEHNR and FQNEAQ (reference sequence). The CDR3 consists of 15 residues. Deletions cut 5 bases from V and 0 bases from J, with 8 bases between. The CDR3 sequence is CASSLGSSYNSPLHF. CDR3 nucleotide sequence: TGTGCCAGCAGCCTAGGGAGCTCCTATAATTCACCCCTCCACTTT.

The count of this clone is one. This CDR3 is also generated by other DNA sequences in the sample. The chain joins TRBV19 to TRBJ1-1; no reliable D call. V was trimmed by 2 bases and J by 1 base, leaving 5 bases between them. This CDR3 region has 13 residues. Germline-derived CDR1 and CDR2 are LNHDA and SQIVND (reference sequence). CDR3 protein: CASSIRENTEAFF. DNA for the CDR3: TGTGCCAGTAGTATACGTGAGAACACTGAAGCTTTCTTT. Using reference TRBV19 and TRBJ1-1 for the parts outside the CDR3, the full variable domain is DGGITQSPKYLFRKEGQNVTLSCEQNLNHDAMYWYRQDPGQGLRLIYYSQIVNDFQKGDIAEGYSVSREKKESFPLTVTSAQKNPTAFYLCASSIRENTEAFFGQGTRLTVV.

The rearrangement uses TRBV5-4 and TRBJ2-1; D possibly corresponds to TRBD2 (5 bases). CDR3 length: 16 residues. The V and J ends lost 1 base and 5 bases respectively, with 16 bases between them. Germline V gives CDR1 SGHNT, CDR2 YYREEE (reference sequence). CDR3: CASSLYGMTTHNEQFF. Here the CDR3 DNA reads TGTGCCAGCAGCTTGTACGGGATGACTACCCACAATGAGCAGTTCTTC.

Only a few counts were recorded for this clone. The CDR3 region is CASSVGFPGASYGYTF. CDR3 coding DNA: TGTGCCAGCAGCGTAGGTTTTCCCGGCGCTAGCTATGGCTACACCTTC. V usage is TRBV9 and J usage is TRBJ1-2; D gene ambiguous. CDR3 length: 16 residues. Per germline, CDR1 SGDLS and CDR2 YYNGEE. V was trimmed by 0 bases and J by 4 bases, leaving 16 bases between them.

The chain uses TRBV6-7 and TRBJ2-1; D is possibly TRBD2 (5 bases). TRBV6-7 is classed as an ORF, of uncertain function. The CDR3 loop spans 15 amino acids. With 5 bases removed from V and 0 bases from J, the gap between germline ends came to 11 bases. Here the CDR3 reads CASSEAESSYNEQFF. Here the CDR3 DNA reads TGTGCCAGCAGTGAAGCGGAGAGCTCCTACAATGAGCAGTTCTTC.

The sample holds one count of this clone. This chain joins TRBV9 and TRBJ2-7, with D possibly TRBD2 on 7 matching bases. Germline V gene data show CDR1 as SGDLS and CDR2 as YYNGEE. The CDR3 covers 16 residues. Trimming shortened V by 3 bases and J by 2 bases, and 18 bases separated the two germline ends. In nucleotides, the CDR3 is TGTGCCAGCAGCGGGACCGCGGGGGCCGTAACCTACGAGCAGTACTTC. Its translation is CASSGTAGAVTYEQYF.

The V gene is TRBV7-2, the J gene TRBJ1-1, with D possibly being TRBD1 (5 bases). Trimming pared 5 bases from V and 0 bases from J, leaving 10 bases between. The CDR3 has 14 residues. Germline V gene lookup returns CDR1 SGHTA and CDR2 FQGNSA. CDR3: CASSRDSMNTEAFF. The CDR3 bases are TGTGCCAGCAGCCGCGACAGCATGAACACTGAAGCTTTCTTT.

J is TRBJ2-2 and V is TRBV10-1; D is tentatively TRBD1 or TRBD2 (5 bases each). Germline assignment: CDR1 WNHNN and CDR2 SYGVQD (reference sequence). Deletions cut 0 bases from V and 6 bases from J, with 14 bases between. The CDR3 sequence is 16 residues long. The CDR3 DNA reads as TGCGCCAGCAGTGAGTCGTATCCGGGGCCGGCCGGGGAGCTGTTTTTT. The encoded protein is CASSESYPGPAGELFF.

This clone was recorded only once. The chain is built from TRBV27 and TRBJ1-1, with TRBD1 identical over 9 bases. From germline, CDR1 is MNHEY and CDR2 SMNVEV (reference sequence). Trimming at V came to 0 bases and at J to 3 bases, leaving 5 bases not matched to a gene. CDR3 length: 16 residues. The CDR3 DNA follows: TGTGCCAGCAGTTTATCAGGGACAGGGATGCACACTGAAGCTTTCTTT. Protein sequence: CASSLSGTGMHTEAFF.

This sequence joins TRBV5-1 and TRBJ1-1; D may be TRBD1 (6 bases). Germline lookup yields CDR1 SGHRS and CDR2 YFSETQ. Trimming shortened V by 6 bases and J by 2 bases, and 14 bases separated the two germline ends. This CDR3 region has 14 residues. The CDR3 loop reads CASTVGGANTEAFF. The CDR3 nucleotides are TGCGCCAGCACGGTGGGGGGCGCAAACACTGAAGCTTTCTTT. The variable domain in full, with the rest retrieved from reference TRBV5-1 and TRBJ1-1, is KAGVTQTPRYLIKTRGQQVTLSCSPISGHRSVSWYQQTPGQGLQFLFEYFSETQRNKGNFPGRFSGRQFSNSRSEMNVSTLELGDSALYLCASTVGGANTEAFFGQGTRLTVV.

The V and J genes are TRBV11-2 and TRBJ2-5; D tentatively fits TRBD1 or TRBD2 (7 bases each). The CDR3 loop spans 17 amino acids. Trimming took off 2 bases at V and 7 bases at J, with 23 bases between the two ends. CDR1 is SGHAT and CDR2 is FQNNGV in the germline V gene. The CDR3 bases are TGTGCCAGCAGCTTACAGGGGGGCGGGAGAAGGGTCGGGACCCAGTACTTC. It encodes CASSLQGGGRRVGTQYF.

The chain uses TRBV4-1 and TRBJ1-4, with 10 positions matching TRBD1. In germline, CDR1 is MGHRA, CDR2 YSYEKL. CDR3 length: 16 residues. V lost 1 base to trimming and J lost 6 bases; unmatched junction nucleotides: 5. Written as DNA, the CDR3 is TGCGCCAGCAGCCAAGCACCGACAGGGGGCTATGAAAAACTGTTTTTT. It specifies CASSQAPTGGYEKLFF.

CDR3 in amino acids: CASSQFQVNTEAFF. The CDR3 coding sequence is TGCGCCAGCAGCCAATTTCAGGTGAACACTGAAGCTTTCTTT. The gene calls are TRBV4-1 and TRBJ1-1; D remains unclear. Per germline, CDR1 MGHRA and CDR2 YSYEKL. V was pared by 2 bases and J by 0 bases, with 7 bases between. This CDR3 contains 14 residues.

The chain has TRBV28 and TRBJ1-1; 7 bases line up with TRBD1. The CDR3 extends over 14 amino acids. CDR1 and CDR2 (germline): MDHEN, SYDVKM. V was clipped by 4 bases and J by 1 base; unmatched bases: 3. The CDR3 DNA reads as TGTGCCAGCAGTTCAGGGACAGCGAACACTGAAGCTTTCTTT. Its translation: CASSSGTANTEAFF.

Regarding this clone: Different DNA sequences within this sample yield the same CDR3. The rearrangement uses TRBV11-3 and TRBJ2-3; possibly TRBD1 for D (5 bases). The CDR3 length is 14 residues. V was cut by 4 bases and J by 4 bases, with 12 bases left in between. Germline V gene sequence: CDR1 SGHNT, CDR2 YENEEA. The CDR3 loop reads CASSSGQGPDTQYF. DNA of the CDR3: TGTGCCAGCAGCTCAGGCCAGGGTCCAGATACGCAGTATTTT.